This record looks at one TCR beta chain sequence and its context. At the DNA level, this CDR3 is encoded by other sequences in the same sample as well. Authors' analysis steps: Amplification with reference gene primers provided the estimates of nucleated cell counts. The protocol was immunoSEQ multiplex PCR, while the TCRdb copy is restricted to in-frame clones and leaves out a portion. The V and J calls and the clone size are those of that table, but D and trimming were determined from the DNA. The sample records roughly 320,000 clones, approximately 85% being singletons. This record belongs to a study of blood T cell repertoires in COVID-19. For the study at large: COVID-19 samples collected from the United States, Italy and Spain covered acute and convalescent phases. Nucleic acid was either cDNA or gDNA, and it came from T cells, B-cell-depleted T cells, or PBMCs.

Germline V gives CDR1 KGHDR, CDR2 SFDVKD. CDR3 size: 16 residues. V gave up 3 bases and J gave up 7 bases, with 17 bases separating them. The origin of this receptor is a human donor in a cohort sampled during active COVID-19. The gene calls are TRBV24-1 and TRBJ2-2, with D maybe TRBD1 (6 bases). Sequencing was carried out using peripheral blood. CDR3 residues: CATSDARAGEYGELFF. The CDR3 coding sequence is TGTGCCACCAGTGATGCGCGGGCAGGGGAGTACGGGGAGCTGTTTTTT.